This paragraph reports one T cell receptor (beta chain). Its antigen is not yet known. No base quality information exists; no much larger clone differs at one position. TCRbeta CDR3 regions were amplified from genomic DNA using the immunoSEQ Assay, a bias-controlled multiplex PCR. The authors processed their data as follows. The number of nucleated cells in each sample was estimated by amplification of reference gene primers within the assay. To quantify the absolute abundance of each unique TCRbeta CDR3 rearrangement, sequence reads were collapsed and filtered. For each sample, productive Simpson clonality was calculated as the square root of Simpson's diversity index across productive rearrangements. What TCRdb holds here is the immuneACCESS table cut down to in-frame rearrangements. Part of the clones is not present; checked against another copy, under half of the missing clones reflect an unresolved V gene, and the others are unexplained. Clone size and the V and J calls come from that table; the DNA yielded D and trimming. Within this sample are about 71,000 clones, with 86% of them counted one time only. The ten largest clones represent just under 2% of the sample.

Collaborating institutions collected whole blood in K2EDTA tubes following their own protocols. For TCRbeta analysis, collaborator samples were shipped as frozen whole blood, as isolated PBMCs, or as DNA extracted from either sample type. The CDR3 holds 13 amino acids from the cysteine to the phenylalanine. This entry keeps only the CDR3 DNA: 39 bases, framed from base 1. Looking up the germline V gene yields CDR1 SGHRS and CDR2 YFSETQ. Trimming takes 4 bases off V and 8 bases off J; junction bases not matched to a gene: 6. The data are from a study of blood T cell repertoires in COVID-19 (dated by TCRdb to about 2020). About the full investigation: Samples covering the acute and convalescent phases of COVID-19 were provided by collaborators in the United States, Italy and Spain. The repertoires were made available in a free public database intended to serve as a resource for research on the immune response to SARS-CoV-2. The material from the prospective study consisted of cDNA or gDNA derived from T cells, B-cell-depleted T cells, or PBMCs. The samples were drawn from the first 160 participants of the ongoing ImmuneRACE study and from roughly 1,300 subjects provided by 6 global collaborators. HLA class I and class II types, where available, came from metadata supplied by the sample provider rather than from assay-based typing. Subjects who had been exposed to COVID-19, were actively infected with it, or had recovered from it provided the deeply sampled blood TCRbeta repertoires that made up the dataset. A de-identified subject ID, COVID-19 status, age in years and sex were almost always included in the sample metadata.

The paper as a whole reports these results and caveats: Clinical and demographic metadata were provided uncurated, with the amount varying by source and participant.

Sequenced sample: peripheral blood. The TCR comes from a man aged 30-40 years with acute or convalescent COVID-19. Here the chain combines TRBV5-1 and TRBJ2-1, and TRBD1 aligns with 7 junction nucleotides. CDR3 sequence: CASSQGDRDEQFF. The sequenced DNA: TGCGCCAGCAGCCAAGGAGACAGGGATGAGCAGTTCTTC.